This T cell receptor beta chain came from a study of control samples from healthy donors and cancer patients. Sequencing was performed with immunoSEQ multiplex PCR; in TCRdb, only in-frame clones are kept and a portion is missing. The repertoire holds over 15,000 clones, with 82% as singletons. V lost 7 bases, J lost 1 base, and 11 bases lay in between. Germline CDR1 and CDR2: SNHLY and FYNNEI. The CDR3 consists of 14 residues. V is TRBV2 and J is TRBJ1-3; TRBD1 is a possible D gene (5 bases). Sequencing was done on a sample of PBMCs. The sequence was obtained from a man older than 75 with head and neck cancer. The CDR3 is CASNARGSGNTIYF. The CDR3 nucleotides read TGTGCCAGCAATGCGCGGGGGTCTGGAAACACCATATATTTT.